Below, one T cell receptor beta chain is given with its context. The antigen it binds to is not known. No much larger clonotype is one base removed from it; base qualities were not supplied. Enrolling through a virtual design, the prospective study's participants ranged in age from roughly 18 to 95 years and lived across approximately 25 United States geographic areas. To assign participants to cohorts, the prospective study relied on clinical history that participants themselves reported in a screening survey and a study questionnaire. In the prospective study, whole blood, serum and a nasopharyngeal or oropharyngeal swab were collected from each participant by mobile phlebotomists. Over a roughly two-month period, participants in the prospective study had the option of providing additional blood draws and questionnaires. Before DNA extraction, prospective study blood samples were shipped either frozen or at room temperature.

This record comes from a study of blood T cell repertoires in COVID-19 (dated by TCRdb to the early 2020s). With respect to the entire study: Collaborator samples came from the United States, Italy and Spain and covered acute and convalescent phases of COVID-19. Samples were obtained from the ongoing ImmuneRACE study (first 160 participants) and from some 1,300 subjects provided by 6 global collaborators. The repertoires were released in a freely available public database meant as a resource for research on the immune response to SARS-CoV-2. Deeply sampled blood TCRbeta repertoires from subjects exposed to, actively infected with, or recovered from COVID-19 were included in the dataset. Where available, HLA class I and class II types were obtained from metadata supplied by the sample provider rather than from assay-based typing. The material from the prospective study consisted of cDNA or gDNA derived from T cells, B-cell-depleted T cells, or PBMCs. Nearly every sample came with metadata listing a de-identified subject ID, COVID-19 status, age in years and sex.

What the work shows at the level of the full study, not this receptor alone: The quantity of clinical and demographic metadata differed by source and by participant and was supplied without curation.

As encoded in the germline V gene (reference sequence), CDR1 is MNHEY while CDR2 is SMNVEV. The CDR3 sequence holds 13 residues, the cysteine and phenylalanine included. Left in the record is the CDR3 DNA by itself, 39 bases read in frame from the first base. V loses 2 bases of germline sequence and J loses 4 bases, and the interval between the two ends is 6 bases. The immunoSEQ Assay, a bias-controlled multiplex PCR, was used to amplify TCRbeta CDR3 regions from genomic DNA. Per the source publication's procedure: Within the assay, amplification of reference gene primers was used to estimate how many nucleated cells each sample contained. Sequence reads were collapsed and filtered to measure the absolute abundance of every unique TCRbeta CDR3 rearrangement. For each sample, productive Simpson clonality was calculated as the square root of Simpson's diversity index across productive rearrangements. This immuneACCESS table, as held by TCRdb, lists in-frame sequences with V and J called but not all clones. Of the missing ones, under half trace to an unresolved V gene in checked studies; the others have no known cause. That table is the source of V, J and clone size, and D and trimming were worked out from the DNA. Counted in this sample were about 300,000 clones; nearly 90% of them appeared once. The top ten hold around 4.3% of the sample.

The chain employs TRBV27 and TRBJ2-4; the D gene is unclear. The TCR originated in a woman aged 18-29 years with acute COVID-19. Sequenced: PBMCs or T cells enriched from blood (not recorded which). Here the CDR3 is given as CASSLNGKNIQYF. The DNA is TGTGCCAGCAGTTTAAACGGTAAAAACATTCAGTACTTC.